The clone carrying this T cell receptor beta chain was recorded a few times. Given the absence of the conserved phenylalanine or tryptophan at the CDR3 end, a read error is likely. This record belongs to a study of early T cells in non-severe SARS-CoV-2 infection. Study details: Chains were not paired, and sequencing was done on bulk RNA from unsorted whole blood.

CDR1 and CDR2 (germline): SGHVS, FQNEAQ. Trimming at V came to 1 base and at J to 8 bases, leaving 8 bases not matched to a gene. This CDR3 is 15 amino acids long. One entry per CDR3 protein, called by TCRdb with MiXCR from the 5' RACE reads. The sample holds roughly 63,000 distinct CDR3 sequences, over 10% seen once. The source of this sequence is an adult who was a healthcare worker with PCR-confirmed SARS-CoV-2 infection or an uninfected control (not recorded which). Material for sequencing was whole blood. The J gene is TRBJ2-1, the V gene TRBV7-8, with 7 bases lining up with TRBD1. CDR3 in amino acids: CASSLEWGRGYEQFL. The DNA of the CDR3 is TGTGCCAGCAGCTTAGAATGGGGCAGGGGGTATGAGCAGTTCTTA.